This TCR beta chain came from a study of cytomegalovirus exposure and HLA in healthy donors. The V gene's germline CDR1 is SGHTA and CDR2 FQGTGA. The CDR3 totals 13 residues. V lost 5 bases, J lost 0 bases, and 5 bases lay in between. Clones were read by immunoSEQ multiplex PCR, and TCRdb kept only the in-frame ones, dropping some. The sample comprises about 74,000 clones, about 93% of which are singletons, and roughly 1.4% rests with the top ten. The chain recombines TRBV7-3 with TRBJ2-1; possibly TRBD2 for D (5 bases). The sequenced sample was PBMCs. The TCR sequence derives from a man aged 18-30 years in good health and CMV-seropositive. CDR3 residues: CASSRDSYNEQFF. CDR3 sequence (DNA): TGTGCCAGCAGCCGGGACTCCTACAATGAGCAGTTCTTC.